A single sample is the source of the 15 T cell receptor beta chains below, sequenced in a study of blood T cells in healthy people across ages (dated by TCRdb to between 2014 and 2017). Library preparation employed 5' RACE. TCRdb lists the instrument as Illumina HiSeq 2500. The second PCR ran for about 6 to 12 cycles and used a J-beta primer mix along with a sample-barcoded 5' primer. In-frame beta chains were kept once TCRdb had trimmed the public reads at Q25 with fastp and called clones with MiXCR. One record per CDR3 amino acid sequence lists the most common genes and DNA. Across this sample there are approximately 680,000 distinct CDR3 sequences, with approximately 30% seen only once. About 16% of the sample is in the top ten clones. Sample: blood. The receptors originated from a woman older than 75 in good health. Donor details come from another sample of the same person, matched by shared clones.

This clonotype was observed many times. This sequence joins TRBV10-3 and TRBJ1-2; D unresolved. Trimming took 3 bases from V and 4 from J, leaving 15 bases between them. The CDR3 totals 15 residues. The germline gives CDR1 ENHRY, CDR2 SYGVKD. In nucleotides, the CDR3 is TGTGCCATCAGTGATCGCCGGGCCGACTCCTATGGCTACACCTTC. Translation: CAISDRRADSYGYTF.

The V call is TRBV20-1, the J call TRBJ2-1, with 8 bases that match TRBD2. The V gene end was trimmed by 3 bases and the J gene end by 9 bases; junction bases not matched to a gene: 13. CDR3 size: 15 residues. Germline-derived CDR1 and CDR2 are DFQATT and SNEGSKA (reference sequence). The CDR3 DNA follows: TGCAGTGCTAGTCCTTCCGCGACTAGCGTTGGTGAGCAGTTCTTC. The encoded protein is CSASPSATSVGEQFF.

V is TRBV9 and J is TRBJ2-3, with TRBD2 matching 7 bases. From germline, CDR1 is SGDLS and CDR2 YYNGEE. J was trimmed by 2 bases and V by 3 bases; bases with no gene match: 3. The CDR3 is made up of 14 amino acids. CDR3 sequence reads: CASSASGNTDTQYF. DNA for the CDR3: TGTGCCAGCAGCGCCAGCGGGAACACAGATACGCAGTATTTT.

The chain couples TRBV7-6 to TRBJ1-1, with no clear D. V gave up 0 bases and J gave up 4 bases, with 6 bases separating them. This CDR3 spans 13 amino acids. Germline CDR1 SGHVS, CDR2 FNYEAQ. The CDR3 protein is CASSLAVTTEAFF. CDR3 DNA: TGTGCCAGCAGCTTAGCGGTGACCACTGAAGCTTTCTTT.

The table lists this clonotype with many counts. The rearrangement joins TRBV27 to TRBJ2-3; 8 nucleotides line up with TRBD1. Trimming removed 5 bases from V and 9 bases from J; junction bases left unmatched: 4. CDR1 and CDR2 from the germline V gene are MNHEY and SMNVEV (reference sequence). There are 12 residues in the CDR3. The CDR3 sequence is CASSIRQGTQYF. The CDR3 DNA reads TGTGCCAGCAGTATCCGACAGGGGACGCAGTATTTT.

This CDR3 reads CVSNPALPHTEAFF. Here the CDR3 DNA reads TGTGTCAGTAACCCCGCCCTACCCCACACTGAAGCTTTCTTT. V is TRBV28 and J is TRBJ1-1, with D uncertain. This CDR3 has 14 amino acids. The V gene's germline CDR1 is MDHEN and CDR2 SYDVKM.

This clonotype was counted at least ten times. The chain has TRBV7-2 and TRBJ2-3; D not certain. Germline lookup yields CDR1 SGHTA and CDR2 FQGNSA. This CDR3 contains 15 residues. V gave up 0 bases and J gave up 1 base, with 8 bases separating them. CDR3 nucleotide sequence: TGTGCCAGCAGCTTAGCTCCCTACCGCACAGATACGCAGTATTTT. It codes for CASSLAPYRTDTQYF.

The chain recombines TRBV6-2 or TRBV6-3 with TRBJ2-1; D is ambiguous. There are 14 residues in the CDR3. With 2 bases removed from V and 5 bases from J, the gap between germline ends came to 10 bases. Germline V gene data show CDR1 as MNHEY and CDR2 as SVGEGT. CDR3 region: CASSYGSPHNEQFF. The CDR3 DNA follows: TGTGCCAGCAGTTACGGGTCCCCGCACAATGAGCAGTTCTTC.

This rearrangement joins TRBV2 to TRBJ2-7; 10 bases line up with TRBD2. The trim removed 10 bases at V and 6 bases at J, leaving 15 bases unmatched. This CDR3 contains 15 residues. CDR1 is SNHLY, CDR2 FYNNEI, per germline. The CDR3 here is CANRPVLAGYVEQYF. The CDR3 DNA sequence: TGTGCCAACAGACCGGTACTAGCGGGGTACGTCGAGCAGTACTTC.

Ten or more counts support this clonotype. This chain connects TRBV20-1 to TRBJ2-1; no firm D call. Per the germline V gene, CDR1 is DFQATT and CDR2 is SNEGSKA (reference sequence). There are 14 residues in the CDR3. Trimming pared 5 bases from V and 0 bases from J, leaving 11 bases between. CDR3 protein: CSALTSSSYNEQFF. The CDR3 DNA reads as TGCAGTGCTCTGACCTCTAGCTCCTACAATGAGCAGTTCTTC.

The rearrangement joins TRBV5-6 to TRBJ2-3, with TRBD1 matching over 8 bases. This CDR3 spans 14 amino acids. Germline lookup yields CDR1 SGHDT and CDR2 YYEEEE. V gave up 3 bases and J gave up 2 bases; unmatched junction bases: 2. This chain's CDR3 is CASSWDRYTDTQYF. CDR3 coding DNA: TGTGCCAGCAGCTGGGACAGGTACACAGATACGCAGTATTTT.

The V gene is TRBV5-1, the J gene TRBJ2-3; unclear D gene. The germline gives CDR1 SGHRS, CDR2 YFSETQ. CDR3 size: 15 residues. V shed 0 bases and J shed 2 bases, with 10 bases lying between them. CDR3 coding DNA: TGCGCCAGCAGCTTGGAGTCAGGTCCCACAGATACGCAGTATTTT. Translating gives CASSLESGPTDTQYF.

This chain uses TRBV7-9 with TRBJ2-7; D uncertain. The germline gives CDR1 SEHNR, CDR2 FQNEAQ (reference sequence). This CDR3 has 14 residues. V lost 4 bases, J lost 0 bases, and 10 bases lay in between. The CDR3: CASSWAGSSYEQYF. CDR3 nucleotides: TGTGCCAGCAGCTGGGCAGGATCCTCCTACGAGCAGTACTTC.

Written as DNA, the CDR3 is TGTGCCAGCAGTCGCAGCGGGGGCCGAGTGAGCATTGAGCAGTACTTC. It is translated as CASSRSGGRVSIEQYF. The V gene is TRBV14, the J gene TRBJ2-7, with 8 bases fitting TRBD2. Trimming cost V 6 bases and J 7 bases; bases outside gene matches: 17. The CDR3 loop spans 16 amino acids. Germline V gene data show CDR1 as SGHDN and CDR2 as FVKESK.

The table lists this clonotype with many counts. The chain carries TRBV18 and TRBJ2-1, with 8 bases fitting TRBD1. The J segment lost 2 bases and the V segment lost 4 bases, leaving 10 bases of the junction unmatched. The CDR3 spans 17 residues. CDR1 and CDR2 from the germline V gene are KGHSH and LQKENI. The CDR3, as DNA: TGTGCCAGCTCACTACACCTTACAGGGGGAACCTACAATGAGCAGTTCTTC. Translation gives CASSLHLTGGTYNEQFF.